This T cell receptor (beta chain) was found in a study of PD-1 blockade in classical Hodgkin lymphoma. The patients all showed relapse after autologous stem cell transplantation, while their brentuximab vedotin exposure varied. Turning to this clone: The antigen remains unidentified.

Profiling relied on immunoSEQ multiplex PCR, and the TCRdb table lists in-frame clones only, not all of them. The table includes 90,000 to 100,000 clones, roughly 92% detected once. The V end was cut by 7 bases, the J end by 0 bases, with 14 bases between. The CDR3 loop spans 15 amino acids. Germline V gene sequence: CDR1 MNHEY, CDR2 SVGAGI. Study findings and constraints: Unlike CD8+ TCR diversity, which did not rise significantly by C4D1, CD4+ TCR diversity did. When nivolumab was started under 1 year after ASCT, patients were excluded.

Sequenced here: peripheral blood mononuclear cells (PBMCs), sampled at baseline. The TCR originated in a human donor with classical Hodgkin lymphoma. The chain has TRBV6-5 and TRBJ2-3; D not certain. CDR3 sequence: CASTSSGRSTDTQYF. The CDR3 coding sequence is TGTGCCAGCACCTCTTCCGGAAGGAGCACAGATACGCAGTATTTT.